Here is one T cell receptor (beta chain) with its context. There are a few counts of this clone. Its target antigen remains unknown. No per-base quality is available; no much larger clone lies one base away. The sample's time point label, in plain terms: baseline before oral tofacitinib. Lesional scalp punch biopsies and peripheral blood were collected from alopecia areata patients. PBMCs were isolated by density centrifugation and stained for CD3, CD4 and CD8, after which CD4+ and CD8+ T cells were sorted on a FACSAria. The method behind the library was the immunoSEQ multiplex PCR assay. RNA was extracted from all samples and reverse transcribed into cDNA as template for TCR sequencing. SuperScript III was used for first-strand cDNA synthesis, primed with a 2:1 mix of oligo-dT and random hexamers. Amplification bias was assessed with a synthetic immune receptor repertoire, and residual bias was removed computationally. The authors' pipeline ran thus. After raw reads were preprocessed to remove errors, the CDR3 was defined following IMGT conventions as running from the conserved cysteine to phenylalanine. To get clonality, Shannon entropy was normalized by log2 of the number of productive unique TCRs and the result was subtracted from 1. Scalp TCRbeta sequences were cross-referenced with sorted blood CD4 and CD8 repertoires so that the CD4 or CD8 identity of scalp clones could be inferred. What TCRdb holds here is the immuneACCESS table cut down to in-frame rearrangements. Part of the clones is not present; checked against another copy, under half of the missing clones reflect an unresolved V gene, and the others are unexplained. V and J calls and clone size are copied from that table; D and trimming were computed from the DNA. The sample table contains approximately 180,000 clones; only one count was recorded for around 63% of them. Of the sample, 1.5% to 2% is held by the ten largest clones.

This sample was taken from a study of CD8+ T cells in alopecia areata (dated by TCRdb to about 2018). Study-level background: Treated patients were enrolled in an open-label pilot trial of oral tofacitinib at 5 to 10 mg twice daily for moderate-to-severe alopecia areata. TCRbeta CDR3 regions were amplified by immunoSEQ multiplex PCR using 35 Vbeta forward and 13 Jbeta reverse primers. Scalp clonality was compared across normal scalp (n=4), patchy alopecia areata scalp (n=8), and alopecia totalis/universalis scalp (n=8). Patients on tofacitinib were biopsied at baseline and after 4 and 24 weeks of treatment, and several of the patients also had a later scalp biopsy. In both human patients and the C3H/HeJ mouse model, the study applied high-throughput TCRbeta sequencing to look at T cell clonal expansion in alopecia areata. RNA was extracted with the PAXgene miRNA kit for fixed scalp, the miRNeasy kit for PBMCs, and the RNeasy kit for mouse skin. Tofacitinib was given for 6 to 18 months, followed by 6 months of follow-up off drug to assess delayed response and recurrence. Human TCRbeta sequencing covered scalp tissue and sorted CD4+ and CD8+ peripheral blood T cells from patchy and totalis/universalis alopecia areata patients and healthy controls.

What the research found in general, with its limitations: Compared with normal scalp, lesional scalp, particularly in alopecia totalis/universalis, had higher clonality and more expanded CD8+ clones, which suggests antigenic drive. Shared TCR sequences between patients were less evident than in mice, which may be partly attributable to HLA diversity in the patient population. Resident alphabeta T cells in normal human skin are also sequenced, complicating scalp TCR repertoire analysis, unlike mouse skin dominated by gammadelta T cells.

Trimming takes 1 base off V and 7 bases off J; junction bases not matched to a gene: 6. According to the germline V gene, CDR1 reads LGHNA and CDR2 reads YSLEER. Its CDR3 holds 15 amino acids, cysteine through phenylalanine. Just CDR3 DNA is preserved here, 45 bases in frame from base 1. The sequence derives from a human donor with alopecia areata. The source material was CD4+ T cells sorted from blood, sampled at week 0. Recombination linked TRBV4-3 to TRBJ2-5, with 10 central nucleotides matching TRBD2. The bases read TGCGCCAGCAGCCAAGTCAGCGGGGGGGCCGGGACCCAGTACTTC. It translates to CASSQVSGGAGTQYF.